The present entry profiles one TCR beta chain with its context. Its specificity is unknown. This record comes from a study of early T cells in non-severe SARS-CoV-2 infection. Turning to the study itself: The chains were unpaired, and the sequenced material was bulk RNA from unsorted whole blood.

Trimming at V came to 2 bases and at J to 8 bases, leaving 1 base not matched to a gene. CDR3 length equals 14 residues. The germline CDR1 and CDR2 sequences are SGHTA and FQGNSA. The TCR library protocol was used to attach unique molecular identifiers. These identifiers were attached to individual cDNA molecules. Via MiXCR, TCRdb re-called the 5' RACE reads, giving one row per CDR3 protein. The profile covers about 110,000 distinct CDR3 sequences, with around 10% appearing a single time and roughly 7.1% taken by the ten largest. Findings and limits, study-wide: Matches to VDJdb favored anti-spike CD8 responses and missed private and CD4 specificities.

The sequence came from an adult who was a healthcare worker with PCR-confirmed SARS-CoV-2 infection or an uninfected control (not recorded which). The rearrangement joins TRBV7-2 to TRBJ1-4, with 11 bases aligning to TRBD1. The sequenced sample consisted of whole blood. The CDR3 protein is CASSLRTGGEKLFF. The CDR3, as DNA: TGTGCCAGCAGCTTACGGACAGGGGGCGAAAAACTGTTTTTT. Full variable domain (remainder filled in from reference TRBV7-2 and TRBJ1-4): GAGVSQSPSNKVTEKGKDVELRCDPISGHTALYWYRQSLGQGLEFLIYFQGNSAPDKSGLPSDRFSAERTGGSVSTLTIQRTQQEDSAVYLCASSLRTGGEKLFFGSGTQLSVL.